The subject of this entry is one T cell receptor (beta chain). Its antigen is not known. CDR1 and CDR2 (germline): SEHNR, FQNEAQ (reference sequence). The CDR3 spans 13 residues. This sample is part of a study of T cells expressing NK-cell markers. Study overall: The TCR beta repertoires were obtained from sorted CD3+CD56+NKG2C+, CD3+CD56+NKG2C- and CD3+CD56-NKG2C+ T cells.

Findings of the study overall: As a fraction of CD8+ T cells, dominant NKG2C+ clonotypes reached about 1.0-7.5% in 5 or 6 donors.

5'RACE template switching with UMIs generated TCR beta cDNA. TCRdb reprocessed the 5' RACE reads, keeping one entry per CDR3 protein, no DNA. In total, the table holds more than 120,000 distinct CDR3 sequences. This receptor was identified in a man between 18 and 35 years old in good health. Sequencing used blood T cells: a sorted CD56 or NKG2C T cell subset, CD4+ or CD8+ T cells, or bulk PBMC T cells (not recorded which). The chain is built from TRBV7-9 and TRBJ2-2. The CDR3 region is CASSVIYTGELFF.